Below are 20 T cell receptor beta chains sequenced from a single sample in a study of cytomegalovirus exposure and HLA in healthy donors. PCR amplification relied on 60 Vbeta primers (plus 13 Jbeta primers). Assay: immunoSEQ multiplex PCR; the TCRdb copy retains only in-frame clones and omits some. The top ten clones hold about 2.6% of a sample with under 200,000 clones, 77% of them seen once. Sequencing used PBMCs. Every receptor here comes from a woman in her forties in good health and CMV-seropositive.

This chain links TRBV27 with TRBJ2-2; TRBD2 agrees at 13 bases. Germline V gene lookup returns CDR1 MNHEY and CDR2 SMNVEV (reference sequence). The CDR3 runs to 19 residues. Trimming cost V 5 bases and J 5 bases; bases outside gene matches: 14. CDR3 DNA: TGTGCCAGCAGTCGCCTGCAACTAGCGGGAGGGCGAGGGACCGGGGAGCTGTTTTTT. It is translated as CASSRLQLAGGRGTGELFF.

The table lists this clone with a few counts. This chain uses TRBV10-3 with TRBJ1-3, with 7 nucleotides matching TRBD1. From germline, CDR1 is ENHRY and CDR2 SYGVKD. The CDR3 is made up of 15 amino acids. J was trimmed by 0 bases and V by 11 bases; bases with no gene match: 10. The CDR3 here is CAANSGQNSGNTIYF. In DNA form, the CDR3 reads TGTGCCGCCAATTCGGGACAGAACTCTGGAAACACCATATATTTT.

V is TRBV6-1 and J is TRBJ2-7; D is possibly TRBD1 (5 bases). V was trimmed by 8 bases and J by 0 bases, leaving 11 bases between them. This CDR3 has 13 amino acids. Looked up from germline, CDR1 is MNHNS and CDR2 is SASEGT. CDR3 loop: CASAPGISYEQYF. CDR3 coding DNA: TGTGCCAGCGCTCCAGGGATCTCCTACGAGCAGTACTTC.

A note on this clone: Other DNA sequences in the sample encode the same CDR3. This rearrangement joins TRBV28 to TRBJ1-3, with TRBD1 matching 8 bases. This CDR3 spans 14 amino acids. Germline assignment: CDR1 MDHEN and CDR2 SYDVKM. The J segment lost 2 bases and the V segment lost 3 bases, leaving 0 bases of the junction unmatched. CDR3 coding DNA: TGTGCCAGCAGTTTGGACAGGGCTGGAAACACCATATATTTT. As protein: CASSLDRAGNTIYF.

The chain links TRBV11-2 to TRBJ1-4; D unclear. The CDR3 spans 16 residues. V was cut by 4 bases and J by 8 bases, with 20 bases left in between. CDR1 is SGHAT and CDR2 is FQNNGV in the germline V gene. CDR3: CASSSLRRVAPEKLFF. DNA for the CDR3: TGTGCCAGCAGCTCCCTCAGGAGGGTCGCACCCGAAAAACTGTTTTTT.

V is TRBV7-7 and J is TRBJ1-1; D gene unclear. Deletions cut 5 bases from V and 1 base from J, with 11 bases between. The germline gives CDR1 SSHAT, CDR2 FNYEAQ (reference sequence). The CDR3 runs to 14 residues. Written as DNA, the CDR3 is TGTGCCAGCAGCCCCTTCGGAGGGAACACTGAAGCTTTCTTT. Its protein is CASSPFGGNTEAFF.

The gene calls are TRBV6-5 and TRBJ2-2; 9 nucleotides align to TRBD1. The germline gives CDR1 MNHEY, CDR2 SVGAGI. Trimming took 6 bases from V and 2 from J; bases not matched to a gene: 4. The CDR3 contains 15 residues. CDR3 bases: TGTGCCAGCAGCAAACAGGGGGCCAACACCGGGGAGCTGTTTTTT. It is translated as CASSKQGANTGELFF.

The gene calls are TRBV7-2 and TRBJ2-1, with TRBD2 matching 9 bases. The ends lost 6 bases at V and 10 bases at J; junction bases unmatched: 4. Germline CDR1 is SGHTA and CDR2 is FQGNSA. The CDR3 is made up of 12 amino acids. Here the CDR3 reads CASRREGREQFF. As DNA, the CDR3 is TGTGCCAGCAGGCGGGAGGGCCGCGAGCAGTTCTTC.

This clone was seen only once. The V gene is TRBV28, the J gene TRBJ1-1; no clear D gene. V gave up 2 bases and J gave up 5 bases, with 12 bases separating them. The CDR3 consists of 14 residues. Germline V lookup: CDR1 MDHEN, CDR2 SYDVKM. CDR3 coding DNA: TGTGCCAGCAGTTTACGGGGAGAGGGTACTGAAGCTTTCTTT. Its protein product is CASSLRGEGTEAFF.

V usage is TRBV7-8 and J usage is TRBJ1-5; D is perhaps TRBD1 (5 bases). Germline V gene data show CDR1 as SGHVS and CDR2 as FQNEAQ. Trimming removed 1 base at V and 5 bases at J, with 6 bases between. This CDR3 is 13 amino acids long. CDR3 sequence (DNA): TGTGCCAGCAGCTTAGGGGGGGATCAGCCCCAGCATTTT. Translation: CASSLGGDQPQHF.

The V call is TRBV27, the J call TRBJ1-2, with D possibly matching TRBD1 (6 bases). Trimming cost V 7 bases and J 0 bases, with 15 bases left between them. CDR1 MNHEY and CDR2 SMNVEV come from the germline V gene (reference sequence). This CDR3 contains 15 residues. The CDR3 sequence is CASNHTGRPNYGYTF. The CDR3 region has the DNA TGTGCCAGCAATCACACAGGGCGTCCTAACTATGGCTACACCTTC.

CDR3 residues: CASRTGGAGYGYTF. The CDR3 DNA reads TGTGCCAGCAGGACAGGGGGCGCGGGCTATGGCTACACCTTC. The rearrangement links TRBV2 to TRBJ1-2; 10 bases are a match to TRBD1. Germline assignment: CDR1 SNHLY and CDR2 FYNNEI. The CDR3 sequence is 14 residues long. J lost 4 bases, V lost 6 bases, and 5 bases had no gene match.

A note on this clone: One end of the junction does not line up with germline, which may come from a read error. The J gene is TRBJ2-7, the V gene TRBV6-5, with D maybe TRBD2 (5 bases). CDR1 is MNHEY, CDR2 SVGAGI, per germline. This CDR3 is built from 15 residues. CDR3 in DNA: TGTGCCAGCAGTTACAACGCGGGCGACTCCTGCGAGCAGTACTTC. This translates into CASSYNAGDSCEQYF.

V gene TRBV5-1 combines with J gene TRBJ2-2; 9 nucleotides line up with TRBD1. This CDR3 is 15 amino acids long. V was pared by 4 bases and J by 6 bases, with 7 bases of the junction left unmatched. Germline V CDR1 and CDR2: SGHRS, YFSETQ. CDR3 sequence reads: CASSVRDRASGELFF. CDR3 DNA: TGCGCCAGCAGCGTCCGGGACAGGGCTTCCGGGGAGCTGTTTTTT. The full variable domain, in which reference TRBV5-1 and TRBJ2-2 provide the parts outside the CDR3, is KAGVTQTPRYLIKTRGQQVTLSCSPISGHRSVSWYQQTPGQGLQFLFEYFSETQRNKGNFPGRFSGRQFSNSRSEMNVSTLELGDSALYLCASSVRDRASGELFFGEGSRLTVL.

The J gene is TRBJ2-1, the V gene TRBV6-1; TRBD2 agrees at 13 bases. The CDR3 is 15 residues long. CDR1 is MNHNS, CDR2 SASEGT, per germline. V lost 7 bases to trimming and J lost 8 bases; unmatched junction nucleotides: 8. In nucleotides, the CDR3 is TGTGCCAGCACCGAACTAGCGGGAGGGTGGCATGAGCAGTTCTTC. Its protein is CASTELAGGWHEQFF.

This chain uses TRBV4-1 with TRBJ2-3; tentative D call: TRBD2 (7 bases). Germline V CDR1 and CDR2: MGHRA, YSYEKL. Trimming pared 5 bases from V and 4 bases from J, leaving 16 bases between. The CDR3 runs to 15 residues. CDR3 loop: CASSSRRGGADTQYF. In DNA, the CDR3 is TGCGCCAGCAGCAGCCGTAGGGGGGGCGCAGATACGCAGTATTTT.

CDR3: CASSLGSSGVQETQYF. The CDR3, as DNA: TGCGCCAGCAGCTTGGGGTCTAGCGGGGTCCAAGAGACCCAGTACTTC. The chain combines TRBV5-1 with TRBJ2-5, with 9 nucleotides matching TRBD2. The CDR3 spans 16 residues. In germline, CDR1 is SGHRS, CDR2 YFSETQ. V lost 0 bases and J lost 1; bases outside the gene matches: 4. The complete variable domain, with remaining parts taken from reference TRBV5-1 and TRBJ2-5, reads KAGVTQTPRYLIKTRGQQVTLSCSPISGHRSVSWYQQTPGQGLQFLFEYFSETQRNKGNFPGRFSGRQFSNSRSEMNVSTLELGDSALYLCASSLGSSGVQETQYFGPGTRLLVL.

CDR3 sequence (DNA): TGTGCCAGCAGCCGCGGGACTAGCGGAGGAGACAAGCAGTACTTC. It specifies CASSRGTSGGDKQYF. J is TRBJ2-7 and V is TRBV11-3; 11 positions match TRBD2. The CDR3 has 15 residues. The junction had 11 bases not matched to a gene; V was cut back by 5 bases and J by 8 bases. Germline V gene sequence: CDR1 SGHNT, CDR2 YENEEA.

V usage is TRBV30 and J usage is TRBJ2-5, with a tentative D call TRBD1 (6 bases). The CDR3 consists of 15 residues. Looked up from germline, CDR1 is GTSNPN and CDR2 is SVGIG (reference sequence). Trimming took off 0 bases at V and 4 bases at J, with 15 bases between the two ends. In DNA form, the CDR3 reads TGTGCCTGGAGTGTAGGGACATTTTCTGGAGAGACCCAGTACTTC. This translates into CAWSVGTFSGETQYF. The full variable domain, in which reference TRBV30 and TRBJ2-5 provide the parts outside the CDR3, is SQTIHQWPATLVQPVGSPLSLECTVEGTSNPNLYWYRQAAGRGLQLLFYSVGIGQISSEVPQNLSASRPQDRQFILSSKKLLLSDSGFYLCAWSVGTFSGETQYFGPGTRLLVL.

This chain links TRBV7-8 with TRBJ1-5, with 10 bases fitting TRBD1. The V gene's germline CDR1 is SGHVS and CDR2 FQNEAQ. This CDR3 spans 18 amino acids. The J segment lost 0 bases and the V segment lost 7 bases, leaving 12 bases of the junction unmatched. CDR3 in amino acids: CASTPIAGTGDSNQPQHF. In DNA, the CDR3 is TGTGCCAGCACCCCAATTGCCGGGACAGGGGATAGCAATCAGCCCCAGCATTTT.